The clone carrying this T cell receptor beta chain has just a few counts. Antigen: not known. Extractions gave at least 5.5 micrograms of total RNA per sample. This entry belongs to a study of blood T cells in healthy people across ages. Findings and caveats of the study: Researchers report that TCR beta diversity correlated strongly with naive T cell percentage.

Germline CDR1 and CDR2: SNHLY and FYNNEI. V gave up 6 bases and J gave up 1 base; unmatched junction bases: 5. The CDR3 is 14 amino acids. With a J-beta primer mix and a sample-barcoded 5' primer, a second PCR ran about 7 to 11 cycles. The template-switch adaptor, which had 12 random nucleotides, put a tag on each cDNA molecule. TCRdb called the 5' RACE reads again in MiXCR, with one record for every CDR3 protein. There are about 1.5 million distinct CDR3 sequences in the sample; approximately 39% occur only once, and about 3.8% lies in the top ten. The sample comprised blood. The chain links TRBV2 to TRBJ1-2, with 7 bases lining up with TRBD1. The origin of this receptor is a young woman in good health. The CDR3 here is CASRFYRGNYGYTF. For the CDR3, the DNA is TGTGCCAGCAGATTCTACAGGGGTAACTATGGCTACACCTTC.